A single sample gave rise to the 13 T cell receptor beta chains below, sequenced in a study of cytomegalovirus exposure and HLA in healthy donors. 13 Jbeta primers and 60 Vbeta primers were used for the PCR. Sequenced by immunoSEQ multiplex PCR; TCRdb stores in-frame clones only, minus some. The sample lists some 200,000 clones; 79% were seen once. The source material was PBMCs. The receptor set was obtained from a girl between 10 and 17 years old in good health and CMV-seropositive.

The V call is TRBV5-5, the J call TRBJ2-3; the match to TRBD2 covers 8 bases. CDR3 length equals 17 residues. The V segment lost 2 bases and the J segment 0 bases; nucleotides outside the gene matches: 8. Germline V CDR1 and CDR2: SGHKS, YYEKEE (reference sequence). In nucleotides, the CDR3 is TGTGCCAGCAGCTTTAGTCGCGGGGGGATAAGCACAGATACGCAGTATTTT. Translated, it gives CASSFSRGGISTDTQYF.

This clone has only a few counts. The rearrangement links TRBV5-1 to TRBJ2-7, with D unclear. Trimming shortened V by 1 base and J by 0 bases, and 8 bases separated the two germline ends. The CDR3 covers 14 residues. Germline CDR1 reads SGHRS; CDR2 reads YFSETQ. CDR3 DNA: TGCGCCAGCAGCTTGTCCCAGGACTCCTACGAGCAGTACTTC. Encoded protein: CASSLSQDSYEQYF.

The chain is built from TRBV5-1 and TRBJ2-1, with 9 bases lining up with TRBD1. The germline gives CDR1 SGHRS, CDR2 YFSETQ. The J segment lost 8 bases and the V segment lost 0 bases, leaving 3 bases of the junction unmatched. The CDR3 is 14 amino acids. In DNA, the CDR3 is TGCGCCAGCAGCTTGGGTCGGACAGGGGATGAGCAGTTCTTC. Its translation: CASSLGRTGDEQFF.

The V call is TRBV2, the J call TRBJ2-5; D is possibly TRBD1 (6 bases). Germline V gene data show CDR1 as SNHLY and CDR2 as FYNNEI. This CDR3 comprises 13 residues. Trimming took 6 bases from V and 5 from J, leaving 13 bases between them. CDR3 region: CASSPPGAETQYF. CDR3 nucleotide sequence: TGTGCCAGCAGCCCGCCAGGGGCGGAGACCCAGTACTTC.

This sequence joins TRBV4-1 and TRBJ2-3, with 7 bases identical to TRBD1. Germline-derived CDR1 and CDR2 are MGHRA and YSYEKL. The CDR3 covers 14 residues. J lost 5 bases, V lost 0 bases, and 2 bases had no gene match. CDR3: CASSQDHRGDTQYF. For the CDR3, the DNA is TGCGCCAGCAGCCAAGATCACAGGGGAGATACGCAGTATTTT.

The chain couples TRBV15 to TRBJ2-7; tentatively, D is TRBD2 (5 bases). Germline loops: CDR1 LNHNV, CDR2 YYDKDF (reference sequence). V was pared by 5 bases and J by 0 bases, with 14 bases between. CDR3 length equals 15 residues. CDR3 sequence: CATSEKDWSSYEQYF. The DNA of the CDR3 is TGTGCCACCAGCGAAAAGGACTGGAGCTCCTACGAGCAGTACTTC.

The V and J genes are TRBV6-5 and TRBJ2-7; a weak D match, TRBD1 (5 bases). Germline V gene sequence: CDR1 MNHEY, CDR2 SVGAGI. The CDR3 totals 14 residues. The V end lost 5 bases, the J end lost 2 bases, and 13 bases lay between the germline ends. CDR3 sequence (DNA): TGTGCCAGCAGTCTCCTGACAGATACCTACGAGCAGTACTTC. Its protein is CASSLLTDTYEQYF.

This clone was recorded only once. J is TRBJ2-5 and V is TRBV6-5; TRBD2 aligns across 9 bases. Germline CDR1 and CDR2: MNHEY and SVGAGI. After removal of 1 base from V and 5 bases from J, the junction contained 5 bases not matched to a gene. The CDR3 loop spans 15 amino acids. Here the CDR3 reads CASSYFPAGGETQYF. Here the CDR3 DNA reads TGTGCCAGCAGTTACTTCCCCGCGGGGGGGGAGACCCAGTACTTC.

This clone was counted between two and nine times. This chain links TRBV29-1 with TRBJ1-2; 11 bases agree with TRBD1. The CDR3 contains 14 residues. V gave up 0 bases and J gave up 7 bases; unmatched junction bases: 4. Germline V CDR1 and CDR2: SQVTM, ANQGSEA. The DNA for the CDR3 is TGCAGCGTTGAAGACCGGGGACAGGGGGGTGGCTACACCTTC. Protein: CSVEDRGQGGGYTF.

This chain uses TRBV27 with TRBJ2-7; D remains unclear. This CDR3 has 15 amino acids. Trimming stripped 1 base from V and 6 bases from J, with 16 bases between. Germline V gives CDR1 MNHEY, CDR2 SMNVEV (reference sequence). CDR3 in amino acids: CASSLLWRPGGEQYF. In DNA form, the CDR3 reads TGTGCCAGCAGTTTATTGTGGCGGCCCGGTGGCGAGCAGTACTTC.

This CDR3 reads CSVEDDRDYRSIQYF. CDR3 DNA: TGCAGCGTTGAAGACGACAGGGATTACAGGTCTATTCAGTACTTC. The V gene is TRBV29-1, the J gene TRBJ2-4, with 7 bases lining up with TRBD1. Unmatched junction bases numbered 12, after V lost 0 bases and J lost 10 bases. Germline V lookup: CDR1 SQVTM, CDR2 ANQGSEA. This CDR3 is built from 15 residues.

This chain links TRBV12-2 with TRBJ2-5; the D call of TRBD1 is as the table states it, not checked on the DNA. TRBV12-2 is given as a pseudogene. The CDR3 is made up of 13 amino acids. The CDR3 DNA reads as TGTGCAAGTCGCTTAGGACCCCAGGGGACCCAGTACTTC. It specifies CASRLGPQGTQYF.

The V call is TRBV18, the J call TRBJ1-5, with 7 nucleotides matching TRBD1. CDR1 is KGHSH, CDR2 LQKENI, per germline. V dropped 6 bases and J dropped 4; count of bases not matched to a gene: 9. This CDR3 has 15 residues. The CDR3 DNA reads as TGTGCCAGCTCCCGGACGGGACAGCTTAATCAGCCCCAGCATTTT. Protein product: CASSRTGQLNQPQHF. The full variable domain, in which reference TRBV18 and TRBJ1-5 provide the parts outside the CDR3, is NAGVMQNPRHLVRRRGQEARLRCSPMKGHSHVYWYRQLPEEGLKFMVYLQKENIIDESGMPKERFSAEFPKEGPSILRIQQVVRGDSAAYFCASSRTGQLNQPQHFGDGTRLSIL.